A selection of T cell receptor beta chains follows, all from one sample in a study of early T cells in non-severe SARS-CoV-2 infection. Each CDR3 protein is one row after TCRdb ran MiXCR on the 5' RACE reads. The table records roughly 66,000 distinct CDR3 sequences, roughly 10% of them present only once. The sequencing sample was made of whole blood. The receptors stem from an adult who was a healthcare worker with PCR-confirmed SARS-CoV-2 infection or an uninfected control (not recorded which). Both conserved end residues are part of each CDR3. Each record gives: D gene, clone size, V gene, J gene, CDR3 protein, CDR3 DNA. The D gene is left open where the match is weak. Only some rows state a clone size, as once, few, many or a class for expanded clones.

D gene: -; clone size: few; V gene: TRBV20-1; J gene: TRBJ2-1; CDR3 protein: CSARPYRLVDFGNEQFF; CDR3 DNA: TGCAGTGCTAGACCTTACCGACTAGTCGATTTCGGTAATGAGCAGTTCTTC
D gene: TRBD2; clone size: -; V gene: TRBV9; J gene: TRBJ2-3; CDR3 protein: CASSVGGRARTDTQYF; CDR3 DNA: TGTGCCAGCAGCGTAGGCGGGAGGGCCAGAACAGATACGCAGTATTTT
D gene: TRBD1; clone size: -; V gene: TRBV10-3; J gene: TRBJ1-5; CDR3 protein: CAISLDRADQPQHF; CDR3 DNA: TGTGCCATCAGCCTGGACAGGGCGGATCAGCCCCAGCATTTT
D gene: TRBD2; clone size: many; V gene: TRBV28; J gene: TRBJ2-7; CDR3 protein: CASSLGGRDEQYF; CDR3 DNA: TGTGCCAGCAGCCTGGGTGGGAGGGACGAGCAGTACTTC
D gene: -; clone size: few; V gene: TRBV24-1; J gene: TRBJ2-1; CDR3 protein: CATSDWTKWFF; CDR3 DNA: TGTGCCACCAGTGATTGGACAAAGTGGTTCTTC
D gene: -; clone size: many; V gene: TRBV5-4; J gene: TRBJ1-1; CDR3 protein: CASSLGRENTEAFF; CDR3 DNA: TGTGCCAGCAGCTTGGGGCGAGAGAACACTGAAGCTTTCTTT
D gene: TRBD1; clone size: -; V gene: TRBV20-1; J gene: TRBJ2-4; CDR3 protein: CSARGQGLGAKNIQYF; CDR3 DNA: TGCAGTGCTAGGGGACAGGGTTTAGGAGCCAAAAACATTCAGTACTTC
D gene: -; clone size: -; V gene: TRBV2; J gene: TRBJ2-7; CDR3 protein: CASSVYEQYF; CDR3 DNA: TGTGCCAGCTCGGTCTACGAGCAGTACTTC
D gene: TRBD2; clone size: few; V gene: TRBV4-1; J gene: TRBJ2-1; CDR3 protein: CASSQDLRLAGGGSYNEQFF; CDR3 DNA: TGCGCCAGCAGCCAAGATCTGAGACTAGCGGGAGGGGGTTCCTACAATGAGCAGTTCTTC
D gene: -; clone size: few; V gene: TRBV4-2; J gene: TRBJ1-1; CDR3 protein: CASSQDHGPAAEAFF; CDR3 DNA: TGTGCCAGCAGCCAAGATCACGGCCCCGCGGCTGAAGCTTTCTTT
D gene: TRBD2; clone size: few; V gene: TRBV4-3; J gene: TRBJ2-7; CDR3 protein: CASSQDTPAGGTYEQYF; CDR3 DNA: TGCGCCAGCAGCCAAGATACGCCGGCGGGAGGAACCTACGAGCAGTACTTC
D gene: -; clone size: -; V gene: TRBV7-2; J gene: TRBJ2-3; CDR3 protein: CASGLRTSDTQYF; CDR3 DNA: TGTGCCAGCGGGTTAAGGACCAGTGATACGCAGTATTTT
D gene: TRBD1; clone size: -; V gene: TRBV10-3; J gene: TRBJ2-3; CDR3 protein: CAISEPLGQGATTDTQYF; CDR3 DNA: TGTGCCATCAGTGAGCCACTTGGGCAGGGGGCGACGACAGATACGCAGTATTTT
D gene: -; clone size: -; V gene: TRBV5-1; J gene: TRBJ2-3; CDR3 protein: CASSFSNSRAADTQYF; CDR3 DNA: TGCGCCAGCAGCTTCTCCAATAGCAGGGCGGCAGATACGCAGTATTTT
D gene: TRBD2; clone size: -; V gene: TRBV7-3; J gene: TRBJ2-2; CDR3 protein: CASSLPRIAGGPFDAGELFF; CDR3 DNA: TGTGCCAGCAGCTTACCCCGGATAGCGGGAGGGCCTTTTGATGCCGGGGAGCTGTTTTTT
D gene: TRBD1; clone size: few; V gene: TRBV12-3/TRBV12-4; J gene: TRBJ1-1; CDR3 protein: CASSWGQENTEAFF; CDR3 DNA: TGTGCCAGCAGTTGGGGACAGGAGAACACTGAAGCTTTCTTT
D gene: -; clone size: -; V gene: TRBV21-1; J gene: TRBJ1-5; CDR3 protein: CASSGGQVPNQPQHF; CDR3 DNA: TGTGCCAGCAGCGGGGGACAGGTCCCCAATCAGCCCCAGCATTTT
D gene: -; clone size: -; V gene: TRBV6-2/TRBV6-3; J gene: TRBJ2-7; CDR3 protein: CASSQYRVGYEQYF; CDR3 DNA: TGTGCCAGCAGTCAATACAGGGTTGGCTACGAGCAGTACTTC
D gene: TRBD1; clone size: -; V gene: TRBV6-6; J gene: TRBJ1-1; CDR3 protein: CASSNLGQGDTEAFF; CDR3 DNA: TGTGCCAGCAGTAACCTGGGACAGGGGGACACTGAAGCTTTCTTT
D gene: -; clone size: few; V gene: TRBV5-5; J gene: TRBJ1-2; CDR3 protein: CASSLTIRSNYGYTF; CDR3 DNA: TGTGCCAGCAGCTTGACAATCAGGAGTAACTATGGCTACACCTTC
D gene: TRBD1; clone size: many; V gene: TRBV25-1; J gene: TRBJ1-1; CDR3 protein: CASSGTGRGTEAFF; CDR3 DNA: TGTGCCAGCAGTGGGACAGGTCGCGGGACTGAAGCTTTCTTT
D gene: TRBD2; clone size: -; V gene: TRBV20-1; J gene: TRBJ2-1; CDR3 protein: CSARDTVAGGPHNEQFF; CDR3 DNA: TGCAGTGCTAGAGATACCGTAGCGGGAGGCCCACACAATGAGCAGTTCTTC
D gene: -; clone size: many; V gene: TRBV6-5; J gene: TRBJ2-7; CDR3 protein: CASSLRAAAEQYF; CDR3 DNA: TGTGCCAGCAGTTTGCGGGCGGCCGCCGAGCAGTACTTC
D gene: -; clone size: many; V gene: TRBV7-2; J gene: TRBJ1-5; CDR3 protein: CASNIVNQPQHF; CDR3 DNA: TGTGCCAGCAATATAGTAAATCAGCCCCAGCATTTT
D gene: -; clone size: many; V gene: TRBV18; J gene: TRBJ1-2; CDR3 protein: CASSPRGERGYTF; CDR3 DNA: TGTGCCAGCTCACCAAGAGGGGAGCGTGGCTACACCTTC
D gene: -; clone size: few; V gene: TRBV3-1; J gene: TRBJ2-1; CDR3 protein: CASSPGSRGEQFF; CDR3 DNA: TGTGCCAGCAGCCCCGGAAGCAGGGGTGAGCAGTTCTTC
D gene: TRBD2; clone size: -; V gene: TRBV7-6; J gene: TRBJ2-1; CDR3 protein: CASSLARLAGEQFF; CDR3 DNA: TGTGCCAGCAGCTTAGCGCGTTTAGCGGGTGAGCAGTTCTTC
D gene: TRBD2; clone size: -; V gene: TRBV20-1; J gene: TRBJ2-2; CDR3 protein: CSAREGTGELFF; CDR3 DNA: TGCAGTGCCAGGGAGGGGACCGGGGAGCTGTTTTTT
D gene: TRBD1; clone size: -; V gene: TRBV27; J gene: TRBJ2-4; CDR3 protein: CASPNRDREEEPTKNIQYF; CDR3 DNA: TGTGCCAGCCCAAACCGGGACAGGGAAGAGGAGCCTACCAAAAACATTCAGTACTTC
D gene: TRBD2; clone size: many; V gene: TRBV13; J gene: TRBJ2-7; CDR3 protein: CASSSMGLKTSEQYF; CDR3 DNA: TGTGCCAGCAGCTCTATGGGACTAAAGACATCCGAGCAGTACTTC
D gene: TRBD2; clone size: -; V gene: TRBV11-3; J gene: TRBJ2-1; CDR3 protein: CASKAGEVDNEQFF; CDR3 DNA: TGTGCCAGCAAGGCGGGAGAGGTTGACAATGAGCAGTTCTTC
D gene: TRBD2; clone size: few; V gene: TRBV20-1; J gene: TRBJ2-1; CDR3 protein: CSETSGRGGNEQFF; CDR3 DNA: TGCAGCGAGACTAGCGGGAGGGGAGGCAATGAGCAGTTCTTC
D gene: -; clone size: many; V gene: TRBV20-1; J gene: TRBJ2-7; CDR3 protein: CSARDSPSYEQYF; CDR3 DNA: TGCAGTGCTAGGGACAGCCCCTCCTACGAGCAGTACTTC
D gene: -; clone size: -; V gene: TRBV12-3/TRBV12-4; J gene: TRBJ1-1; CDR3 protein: CASMIAVEAFF; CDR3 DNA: TGTGCCAGCATGATAGCGGTTGAAGCTTTCTTT
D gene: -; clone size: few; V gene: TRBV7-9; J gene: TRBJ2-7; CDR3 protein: CASSVQGGIEQYF; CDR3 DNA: TGTGCCAGCAGTGTCCAGGGGGGTATCGAGCAGTACTTC
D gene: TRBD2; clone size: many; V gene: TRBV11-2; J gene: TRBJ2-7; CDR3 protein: CASSPLSSGAYEQYF; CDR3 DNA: TGTGCCAGCAGCCCACTTTCTAGCGGGGCCTACGAGCAGTACTTC
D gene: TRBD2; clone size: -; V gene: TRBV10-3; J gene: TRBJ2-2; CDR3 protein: CAISGLAVNTGELFF; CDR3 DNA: TGTGCCATCAGTGGACTAGCGGTTAACACCGGGGAGCTGTTTTTT
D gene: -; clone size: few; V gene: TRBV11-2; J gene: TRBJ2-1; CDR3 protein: CASSLYGGDYNEQFF; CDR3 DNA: TGTGCCAGCAGCTTATATGGCGGAGACTACAATGAGCAGTTCTTC
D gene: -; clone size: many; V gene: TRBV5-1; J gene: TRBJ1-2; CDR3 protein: CASSLAGVNYGYTF; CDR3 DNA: TGCGCCAGCAGCTTGGCTGGGGTGAACTATGGCTACACCTTC
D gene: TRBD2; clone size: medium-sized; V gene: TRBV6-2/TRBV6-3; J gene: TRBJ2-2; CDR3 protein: CASSYSTSGSGELFF; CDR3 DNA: TGTGCCAGCAGTTACTCGACTAGCGGGAGCGGGGAGCTGTTTTTT
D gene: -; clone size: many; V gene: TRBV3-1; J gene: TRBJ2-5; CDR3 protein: CASSRGPGREETQYF; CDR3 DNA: TGTGCCAGCAGCCGAGGGCCAGGCAGGGAGGAGACCCAGTACTTC
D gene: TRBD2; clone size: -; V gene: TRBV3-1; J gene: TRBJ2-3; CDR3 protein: CASSPTPLAGGTDTQYF; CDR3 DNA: TGTGCCAGCAGCCCCACCCCCCTAGCGGGAGGGACAGATACGCAGTATTTT
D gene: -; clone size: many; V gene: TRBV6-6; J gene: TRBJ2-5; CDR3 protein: CASSYPDTAETQYF; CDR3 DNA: TGTGCCAGCAGTTACCCGGACACAGCAGAGACCCAGTACTTC
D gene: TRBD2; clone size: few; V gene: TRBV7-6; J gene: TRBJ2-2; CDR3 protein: CASSSGLAGVNGELFF; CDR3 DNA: TGTGCCAGCAGTTCGGGACTAGCGGGAGTTAACGGGGAGCTGTTTTTT
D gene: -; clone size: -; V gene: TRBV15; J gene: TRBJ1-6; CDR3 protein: CATSRDFEVKALHF; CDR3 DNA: TGTGCCACCAGCAGAGATTTCGAGGTTAAGGCCCTCCACTTT
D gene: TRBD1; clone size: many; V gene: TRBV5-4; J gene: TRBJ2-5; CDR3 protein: CASSLGQKETQYF; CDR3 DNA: TGTGCCAGCAGCCTGGGACAGAAAGAGACCCAGTACTTC
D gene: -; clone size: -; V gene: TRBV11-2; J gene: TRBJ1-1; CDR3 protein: CASSLGGAGTEAFF; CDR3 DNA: TGTGCCAGCAGCTTAGGAGGGGCTGGGACTGAAGCTTTCTTT
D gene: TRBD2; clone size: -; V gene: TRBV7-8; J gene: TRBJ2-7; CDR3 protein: CASSLRLAGPSYEQYF; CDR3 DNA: TGTGCCAGCAGCTTACGACTAGCGGGGCCCTCCTACGAGCAGTACTTC
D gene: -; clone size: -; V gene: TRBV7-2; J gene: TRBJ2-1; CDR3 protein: CASSFLRSSYNEQFF; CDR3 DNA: TGTGCCAGCAGCTTTTTGAGAAGCTCCTACAATGAGCAGTTCTTC
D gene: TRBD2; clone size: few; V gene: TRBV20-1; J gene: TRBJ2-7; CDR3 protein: CSARSASGGNLYEQYF; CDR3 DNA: TGCAGTGCTAGGTCTGCTAGCGGGGGAAACCTCTACGAGCAGTACTTC
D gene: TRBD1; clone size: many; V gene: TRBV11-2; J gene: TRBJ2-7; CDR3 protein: CASSSLRDRSYEQYF; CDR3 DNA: TGTGCCAGCAGCTCTCTCCGGGACAGGTCCTACGAGCAGTACTTC
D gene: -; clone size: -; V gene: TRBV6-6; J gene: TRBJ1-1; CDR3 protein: CASSYGADNMQAFF; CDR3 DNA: TGTGCCAGCAGTTACGGAGCAGATAATATGCAAGCTTTCTTT
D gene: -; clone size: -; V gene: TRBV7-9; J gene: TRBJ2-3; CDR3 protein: CASSFGGRTDTQYF; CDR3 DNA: TGTGCCAGCAGCTTCGGGGGGCGCACAGATACGCAGTATTTT
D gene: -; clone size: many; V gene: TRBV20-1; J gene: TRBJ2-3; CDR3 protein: CSAGSGLSTDTQYF; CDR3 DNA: TGCAGTGCTGGTAGCGGCCTTAGCACAGATACGCAGTATTTT
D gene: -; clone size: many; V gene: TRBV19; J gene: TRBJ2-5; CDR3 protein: CASSIGNRRQETQYF; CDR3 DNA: TGTGCCAGTAGTATCGGAAACAGACGCCAAGAGACCCAGTACTTC